Below, one TCR beta chain is given with its context. TCRdb used MiXCR to reprocess the RT-PCR reads, holding one entry per CDR3 protein. Here the sample spans about 90,000 distinct CDR3 sequences, around 48% being singletons. The sample comes from a study of patients and donors after allogeneic stem cell transplantation. The germline CDR1 and CDR2 sequences are SGDLS and YYNGEE. This CDR3 is built from 14 residues. Trimming stripped 4 bases from V and 3 bases from J, with 11 bases between. V and J are TRBV9 and TRBJ1-5; D unresolved. The receptor was isolated from a human donor who was either an allogeneic HSCT recipient or a stem cell or donor lymphocyte infusion donor (not recorded which). It is not recorded whose cells these are; they may come from a transplant donor. Sequencing used blood, either unsorted or a sorted T cell fraction (not recorded which). DNA of the CDR3: TGTGCCAGCAGCCTCGGGAGCTACAATCAGCCCCAGCATTTT. It is translated as CASSLGSYNQPQHF. Variable domain in full (rest from reference TRBV9 and TRBJ1-5): DSGVTQTPKHLITATGQRVTLRCSPRSGDLSVYWYQQSLDQGLQFLIQYYNGEERAKGNILERFSAQQFPDLHSELNLSSLELGDSALYFCASSLGSYNQPQHFGDGTRLSIL.